This T cell receptor (beta chain) was sequenced in a study of blood T cell repertoires in COVID-19 (dated by TCRdb to the early 2020s). For the wider study: Samples from collaborators originated in the United States, Italy and Spain and spanned both the acute and convalescent phases of COVID-19. The dataset comprised deeply sampled blood TCRbeta repertoires from subjects exposed to, actively infected with, or recovered from COVID-19. The material from the prospective study consisted of cDNA or gDNA derived from T cells, B-cell-depleted T cells, or PBMCs. Samples were obtained from the ongoing ImmuneRACE study (first 160 participants) and from over a thousand subjects provided by 6 global collaborators. The repertoires were released in a freely available public database meant as a resource for research on the immune response to SARS-CoV-2. Nearly every sample came with metadata listing a de-identified subject ID, COVID-19 status, age in years and sex. Where available, HLA class I and class II types were obtained from metadata supplied by the sample provider rather than from assay-based typing.

Collaborating institutions collected whole blood in K2EDTA tubes following their own protocols. For TCRbeta analysis, collaborators shipped samples in one of three forms: frozen whole blood, isolated PBMCs, or DNA extracted from either of those sample types. TCRbeta CDR3 regions were amplified from genomic DNA using the immunoSEQ Assay, a bias-controlled multiplex PCR. As for how the authors treated the data: Nucleated cell counts per sample were estimated from amplification of reference gene primers within the assay. To quantify the absolute abundance of each unique TCRbeta CDR3 rearrangement, sequence reads were collapsed and filtered. For each sample, productive Simpson clonality was calculated by taking the square root of Simpson's diversity index across productive rearrangements. Sourced from immuneACCESS, this table was stored by TCRdb with only in-frame sequences that have V and J called. A share of the clones is absent; for the studies checked, an unresolved V gene accounts for under half, and the remainder has no known explanation. V and J calls and clone size come straight from that table; D and trimming were deduced from the DNA. This sample is represented by some 41,000 clones; about 89% of them were singletons. The ten largest clones add up to about 14% of the sample.

Points on this clone: What this receptor recognizes is not known. No clone much larger than this one lies a single base away; base qualities are absent.

The CDR3 runs 18 residues from the cysteine to the phenylalanine. Only the CDR3 DNA is retained, 54 bases long and in frame from the first base. V and J lose 0 bases and 2 bases, and a span of 18 bases separates them. CDR1 SGDLS and CDR2 YYNGEE are derived from the germline V gene. Results the study describes overall, beyond this receptor: How much clinical and demographic metadata was included differed by source and by participant, and the metadata was provided uncurated.

This clonotype was obtained from a man in his 70s with active COVID-19. The sequenced material came from peripheral blood. This sequence uses TRBV9 and TRBJ1-3, and TRBD1 may be the D gene, going by 6 matching bases. The DNA sequence reads TGTGCCAGCAGCGTAGCGGACAGCTCCCTCCGTCCTGGAAACACCATATATTTT. Its product reads: CASSVADSSLRPGNTIYF.